Presented here are 9 T cell receptor beta chains from one specimen sequenced in a study of PD-1 blockade in classical Hodgkin lymphoma. All patients experienced relapse after autologous stem cell transplantation, and brentuximab vedotin exposure was variable. Assay used: immunoSEQ multiplex PCR; TCRdb lists only in-frame clones, some missing. The sample has tens of thousands of clones; roughly nine tenths are singletons. The material was peripheral blood mononuclear cells (PBMCs), obtained before the second cycle of nivolumab. These receptors all stem from a human donor with classical Hodgkin lymphoma.

The chain uses TRBV7-9 and TRBJ2-1, with 8 bases lining up with TRBD1. The CDR3 extends over 14 amino acids. J gave up 9 bases and V 4 bases, and 8 bases lay outside the gene matches. Germline V gene data show CDR1 as SEHNR and CDR2 as FQNEAQ (reference sequence). The CDR3 bases are TGTGCCAGCAGCTACAGACAGGGGTGGAGTGAGCAGTTCTTC. It yields the protein CASSYRQGWSEQFF.

This clone came up once. This chain connects TRBV11-2 to TRBJ2-1, with 7 bases aligning to TRBD2. V was pared by 5 bases and J by 8 bases, with 12 bases of the junction left unmatched. The CDR3 spans 15 residues. Germline V gene data show CDR1 as SGHAT and CDR2 as FQNNGV. For the CDR3, the DNA is TGTGCCAGCAGCCTCCCAGGGAGGGCTGGGGATGAGCAGTTCTTC. Protein sequence: CASSLPGRAGDEQFF.

The DNA of the CDR3 is TGTGCCAGCAGTGAAGCGGAGAGGGGTCTGGATCCCCAGCATTTT. It codes for CASSEAERGLDPQHF. The chain is built from TRBV2 and TRBJ1-5; maybe TRBD1 (5 bases). Germline-derived CDR1 and CDR2 are SNHLY and FYNNEI. There are 15 residues in the CDR3. V gave up 0 bases and J gave up 10 bases, with 16 bases separating them.

V and J are TRBV11-2 and TRBJ2-7; TRBD2 matches 10 bases. Germline values: CDR1 SGHAT, CDR2 FQNNGV. The CDR3 extends over 17 amino acids. V dropped 2 bases and J dropped 2; count of bases not matched to a gene: 9. DNA for the CDR3: TGTGCCAGCAGCTTATCGGGGGGAACTAGCGGGGCCTACGAGCAGTACTTC. Amino acid sequence: CASSLSGGTSGAYEQYF.

CDR3 loop: CASSLFPIFSNQPQHF. CDR3 nucleotide sequence: TGTGCCAGCAGTTTGTTCCCGATTTTTAGCAATCAGCCCCAGCATTTT. This rearrangement joins TRBV28 to TRBJ1-5; D call uncertain. This CDR3 has 16 residues. Germline CDR1 and CDR2: MDHEN and SYDVKM. V was cut by 3 bases and J by 0 bases, with 12 bases left in between. Full variable domain (rest looked up from reference TRBV28 and TRBJ1-5): DVKVTQSSRYLVKRTGEKVFLECVQDMDHENMFWYRQDPGLGLRLIYFSYDVKMKEKGDIPEGYSVSREKKERFSLILESASTNQTSMYLCASSLFPIFSNQPQHFGDGTRLSIL.

V gene TRBV10-2 combines with J gene TRBJ2-7; 9 bases map to TRBD1. Germline V CDR1 and CDR2: WSHSY, SAAADI. Unmatched junction bases numbered 5, after V lost 11 bases and J lost 0 bases. The CDR3 totals 13 residues. Here the CDR3 DNA reads TGCGCCGTACAGGGGGCGAACTCCTACGAGCAGTACTTC. Protein sequence: CAVQGANSYEQYF.

The rearrangement joins TRBV27 to TRBJ2-2, with D unresolved. The germline V gene has CDR1 MNHEY and CDR2 SMNVEV (reference sequence). Trimming shortened V by 2 bases and J by 7 bases, and 2 bases separated the two germline ends. There are 11 residues in the CDR3. CDR3 in amino acids: CASSLSGELFF. The CDR3, as DNA: TGTGCCAGCAGTTTAAGCGGGGAGCTGTTTTTT.

The chain employs TRBV7-9 and TRBJ1-5; D perhaps matches TRBD1 (5 bases). Germline-derived CDR1 and CDR2 are SEHNR and FQNEAQ (reference sequence). This CDR3 is built from 14 residues. V lost 5 bases and J lost 3, with 11 bases in between. The DNA for the CDR3 is TGTGCCAGCAGCGTGGGGGGAAACAATCAGCCCCAGCATTTT. As protein: CASSVGGNNQPQHF.

The chain joins TRBV28 to TRBJ2-1; possible D gene TRBD1, 6 bases. The CDR3 runs to 15 residues. The V gene lost 7 bases and the J gene lost 1 base, with 14 bases spanning the gap. CDR1 and CDR2 (germline): MDHEN, SYDVKM. CDR3 sequence: CASNQKGGSYNEQFF. CDR3 sequence (DNA): TGTGCCAGCAATCAAAAAGGGGGATCCTACAATGAGCAGTTCTTC.